The following is a T cell receptor (beta chain) sequence with its context. What it binds is not known. The germline gives CDR1 SGHRS, CDR2 YFSETQ. This CDR3 contains 15 residues. V gave up 0 bases and J gave up 8 bases, with 14 bases separating them. Profiling relied on immunoSEQ multiplex PCR, and the TCRdb table lists in-frame clones only, not all of them. Among some 250,000 clones, approximately 88% were seen once, and the ten largest hold over 8.5%. This sample's treatment: about 20 received Ad26.COV2.S at low or high dose, single or two shots; about 5 received placebo; per-sample allocation not given. Following the first vaccine or placebo injection, samples were taken on day 63. This sample is part of a study of Ad26.COV2.S vaccination and SARS-CoV-2 variants. Whole-study findings and limits: Higher spike-specific TCR breadth was found in vaccine recipients than in placebo recipients. Breadth and depth estimates from TCRs may understate total T cell responses.

This receptor was identified in a person between 18 and 65 years old who received the Ad26.COV2.S COVID-19 vaccine or a placebo. The material sequenced was peripheral blood, taken in a trial of Ad26.COV2.S vaccine versus placebo. The V and J genes are TRBV5-1 and TRBJ1-4; D is unclear. CDR3 protein: CASSLADRPGEKLFF. In nucleotides, the CDR3 is TGCGCCAGCAGCTTGGCAGACCGCCCAGGAGAAAAACTGTTTTTT. The complete variable domain, with remaining parts taken from reference TRBV5-1 and TRBJ1-4, reads KAGVTQTPRYLIKTRGQQVTLSCSPISGHRSVSWYQQTPGQGLQFLFEYFSETQRNKGNFPGRFSGRQFSNSRSEMNVSTLELGDSALYLCASSLADRPGEKLFFGSGTQLSVL.